This passage covers 17 T cell receptor beta chains from one sample sequenced in a study of cytomegalovirus exposure and HLA in healthy donors. The primer mix had 60 Vbeta and 13 Jbeta primers. Some clones are missing from TCRdb's copy, which holds only in-frame ones; the method was immunoSEQ multiplex PCR. Altogether 200,000 or so clones are present, roughly 80% being singletons, with the ten largest covering 6.5%. Material: PBMCs. The receptors shown here come from a woman aged 45-65 years in good health and CMV-seropositive.

The chain combines TRBV15 with TRBJ2-7, with D tentatively TRBD2 (6 bases). The CDR3 runs 18 residues. V shed 1 base and J shed 4 bases, with 23 bases lying between them. The germline gives CDR1 LNHNV, CDR2 YYDKDF (reference sequence). CDR3 bases: TGTGCCACCAGCAGAGCCCTACTAGCACTAAGCTCTAAGTACGAGCAGTACTTC. This codes for CATSRALLALSSKYEQYF.

The genes are TRBV19 and TRBJ2-3; D perhaps matches TRBD1 (6 bases). The CDR3 is 16 residues long. Trimming left V 7 bases short and J 3 bases short, with 20 bases between. Germline V lookup: CDR1 LNHDA, CDR2 SQIVND (reference sequence). CDR3 loop: CASTPRGQIETDTQYF. The CDR3 DNA follows: TGTGCCAGTACCCCGAGAGGACAGATCGAGACAGATACGCAGTATTTT.

In this sample, this clone turned up a few times. The rearrangement joins TRBV5-4 to TRBJ2-5, with 7 positions matching TRBD1. This CDR3 is built from 13 residues. CDR1 SGHNT and CDR2 YYREEE come from the germline V gene (reference sequence). The J segment lost 5 bases and the V segment lost 4 bases, leaving 5 bases of the junction unmatched. In DNA, the CDR3 is TGTGCCAGCAGCGGGGGACAGCGGGAGACCCAGTACTTC. As protein: CASSGGQRETQYF.

This chain joins TRBV11-2 and TRBJ2-1; 8 bases are shared with TRBD2. The trim removed 2 bases at V and 6 bases at J, leaving 6 bases unmatched. Germline CDR1 and CDR2: SGHAT and FQNNGV. This CDR3 comprises 15 residues. The CDR3 DNA is TGTGCCAGCAGCTTAATCGGGGGGGGCATCAATGAGCAGTTCTTC. It specifies CASSLIGGGINEQFF. Using reference TRBV11-2 and TRBJ2-1 for the parts outside the CDR3, the full variable domain is EAGVAQSPRYKIIEKRQSVAFWCNPISGHATLYWYQQILGQGPKLLIQFQNNGVVDDSQLPKDRFSAERLKGVDSTLKIQPAKLEDSAVYLCASSLIGGGINEQFFGPGTRLTVL.

This chain connects TRBV27 to TRBJ2-5; 10 bases line up with TRBD1. The J call may be mistaken, given a closer DNA end match to TRBJ2-7. Germline loops: CDR1 MNHEY, CDR2 SMNVEV (reference sequence). The CDR3 runs to 14 residues. DNA for the CDR3: TGTGCCAGCAGCCCGGGACAGGGGACCTACGAGCAGTACTTC. It is translated as CASSPGQGTYEQYF.

In nucleotides, the CDR3 is TGCAGCGTTGGGGAGCGGATGATCTACAATGAGCAGTTCTTC. This encodes CSVGERMIYNEQFF. The genes are TRBV29-1 and TRBJ2-1; a possible D gene is TRBD2 (5 bases). V was clipped by 4 bases and J by 3 bases, with 13 bases between them. Germline values: CDR1 SQVTM, CDR2 ANQGSEA. The CDR3 is made up of 14 amino acids.

This clone was picked up a small number of times. The chain combines TRBV10-2 with TRBJ2-7, with D uncertain. Germline V gene sequence: CDR1 WSHSY, CDR2 SAAADI. The CDR3 has 14 amino acids. Trimming took 4 bases from V and 0 from J, leaving 10 bases between them. The CDR3 reads CASSAQADSYEQYF. The CDR3 DNA reads as TGCGCCAGCAGTGCCCAGGCTGACTCCTACGAGCAGTACTTC.

As DNA, the CDR3 is TGTGCCAGCAGTACAGGGCGGGAGCGGTTAAGCTCCAAGACCCAGTACTTC. It codes for CASSTGRERLSSKTQYF. The V gene is TRBV28, the J gene TRBJ2-5; the D gene is possibly TRBD2 (7 bases). V shed 5 bases and J shed 6 bases, with 25 bases lying between them. The CDR3 totals 17 residues. Germline V gives CDR1 MDHEN, CDR2 SYDVKM.

This chain links TRBV11-2 with TRBJ2-5; 9 nucleotides align to TRBD2. CDR1 and CDR2 from the germline V gene are SGHAT and FQNNGV. Trimming cost V 3 bases and J 2 bases; bases outside gene matches: 4. The CDR3 covers 15 residues. Here the CDR3 DNA reads TGTGCCAGCAGCTTCCTAGCGGGGACACAAGAGACCCAGTACTTC. This encodes CASSFLAGTQETQYF.

This clone was recorded only once. The chain joins TRBV7-9 to TRBJ2-3; 9 nucleotides match TRBD1. V shed 4 bases and J 2 bases; nucleotides not matched to a gene: 7. The V gene's germline CDR1 is SEHNR and CDR2 FQNEAQ (reference sequence). The CDR3 consists of 16 residues. The CDR3 DNA reads as TGTGCCAGCAGCTCTTATAGGACAGGGGACACAGATACGCAGTATTTT. Protein product: CASSSYRTGDTDTQYF.

The rearrangement joins TRBV28 to TRBJ2-1, with 12 bases identical to TRBD2. Germline CDR1 MDHEN, CDR2 SYDVKM. J was trimmed by 8 bases and V by 4 bases; bases with no gene match: 6. CDR3 length equals 15 residues. The CDR3 DNA reads TGTGCCAGCAGTTCCGCTAGCGGGGGGGTCGATGAGCAGTTCTTC. It specifies CASSSASGGVDEQFF.

This chain links TRBV14 with TRBJ2-2; TRBD2 is a possible D gene (5 bases). The CDR3 runs 15 residues. CDR1 is SGHDN, CDR2 FVKESK, per germline. V was clipped by 1 base and J by 6 bases, with 12 bases between them. Here the CDR3 DNA reads TGTGCCAGCAGCCAAGGGCTAGCTTCGGCCGGGGAGCTGTTTTTT. It codes for CASSQGLASAGELFF.

This sequence joins TRBV5-1 and TRBJ2-3, with D possibly matching TRBD2 (6 bases). From germline, CDR1 is SGHRS and CDR2 YFSETQ. This CDR3 has 15 amino acids. Trimming removed 3 bases at V and 6 bases at J, with 17 bases between. CDR3 sequence: CASSSPGLATDTQYF. CDR3 bases: TGCGCCAGCAGCTCCCCCGGCCTAGCGACGGATACGCAGTATTTT.

The chain has TRBV7-9 and TRBJ2-3, with 8 nucleotides matching TRBD2. V shed 6 bases and J 4 bases; nucleotides not matched to a gene: 9. The CDR3 contains 15 residues. Per the germline V gene, CDR1 is SEHNR and CDR2 is FQNEAQ (reference sequence). The CDR3 spells CASSIPGGGSDTQYF. In DNA, the CDR3 is TGTGCCAGCAGTATCCCCGGGGGGGGGTCAGATACGCAGTATTTT.

About this clone itself: The junction differs from germline at one of its ends, possibly a read error. The chain is built from TRBV4-2 and TRBJ2-7; 8 bases map to TRBD1. The germline gives CDR1 LGHNA, CDR2 YNFKEQ. This CDR3 has 16 amino acids. DNA of the CDR3: TGTGCCAGCAGCCAAGATGCCTCGGACAGGGTTAACGAGCAGCACTTC. Residues: CASSQDASDRVNEQHF.

The chain combines TRBV11-3 with TRBJ2-1; D uncertain. The CDR3 has 14 amino acids. Looked up from germline, CDR1 is SGHNT and CDR2 is YENEEA. The germline V and J ends were trimmed by 0 bases and 9 bases, with 12 bases remaining between them. The CDR3 loop is CASSLEPRFGEQFF. The CDR3 nucleotides read TGTGCCAGCAGCTTAGAACCCAGGTTTGGTGAGCAGTTCTTC.

The chain couples TRBV7-9 to TRBJ2-1; 13 bases agree with TRBD2. CDR1 SEHNR and CDR2 FQNEAQ come from the germline V gene (reference sequence). The J segment lost 5 bases and the V segment lost 4 bases, leaving 2 bases of the junction unmatched. This CDR3 contains 15 residues. CDR3 nucleotide sequence: TGTGCCAGCAGCTCCGGGACTAGCGGGGACAATGAGCAGTTCTTC. It codes for CASSSGTSGDNEQFF.